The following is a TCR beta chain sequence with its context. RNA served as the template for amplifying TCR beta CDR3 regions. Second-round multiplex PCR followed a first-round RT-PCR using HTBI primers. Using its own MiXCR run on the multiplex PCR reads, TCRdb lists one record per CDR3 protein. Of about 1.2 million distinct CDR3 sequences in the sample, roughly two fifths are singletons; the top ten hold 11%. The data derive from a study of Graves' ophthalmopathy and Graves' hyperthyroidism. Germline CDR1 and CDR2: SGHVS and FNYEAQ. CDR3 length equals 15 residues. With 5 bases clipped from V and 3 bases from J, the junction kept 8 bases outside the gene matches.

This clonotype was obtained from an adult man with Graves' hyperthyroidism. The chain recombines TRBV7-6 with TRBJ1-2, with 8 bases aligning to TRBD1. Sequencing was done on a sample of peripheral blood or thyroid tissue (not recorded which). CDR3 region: CASSVEPDRDYGYTF. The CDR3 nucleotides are TGTGCCAGCAGCGTTGAACCGGACAGGGACTATGGCTACACCTTC.